The 2 T cell receptor beta chains in this list originate from one sample, sequenced in a study of T cells in Graves' hyperthyroidism and ophthalmopathy. RNA transcripts yielded amplified TCR beta CDR3 regions. A set of HTBI primers served as the primers for a first-round RT-PCR of the TCR CDR3. Via MiXCR, TCRdb re-called the multiplex PCR reads, giving one row per CDR3 protein. The table has about 360,000 distinct CDR3 sequences, roughly 25% seen once; the top ten hold more than 60%. Sequenced input: blood. The receptors originated from a man between 50 and 59 years old with Graves' hyperthyroidism.

V is TRBV7-9 and J is TRBJ2-3, with D hard to call. In germline, CDR1 is SEHNR, CDR2 FQNEAQ (reference sequence). The CDR3 contains 14 residues. Trimming took 7 bases from V and 5 from J, leaving 16 bases between them. CDR3 in DNA: TGTGCCAGCACCAGCTTGGATGTGGGAGATACGCAGTATTTT. Its protein product is CASTSLDVGDTQYF. Based on the CDR3 plus reference TRBV7-9 and TRBJ2-3, the full variable domain is DTGVSQNPRHKITKRGQNVTFRCDPISEHNRLYWYRQTLGQGPEFLTYFQNEAQLEKSRLLSDRFSAERPKGSFSTLEIQRTEQGDSAMYLCASTSLDVGDTQYFGPGTRLTVL.

This chain joins TRBV20-1 and TRBJ2-1, with a weak D call TRBD1 (6 bases). The V gene's germline CDR1 is DFQATT and CDR2 SNEGSKA (reference sequence). Trimming removed 0 bases at V and 5 bases at J, with 11 bases between. The CDR3 is made up of 14 amino acids. Here the CDR3 reads CSARDPGHNNEQFF. CDR3 in DNA: TGCAGTGCTAGAGATCCGGGACATAACAATGAGCAGTTCTTC.